The rows below give T cell receptor beta chains drawn from one sample of a study of neoadjuvant anti-PD-1 for oral cavity cancer. The repertoire was sequenced with immunoSEQ multiplex PCR; TCRdb's copy has only in-frame clones and lacks some. The data hold 12,000 to 15,000 clones, with 65% to 75% observed a single time. Specimen: PBMCs, collected before nivolumab (anti-PD-1) treatment. Receptor source: a person aged 35 to 85 with oral cavity squamous cell carcinoma. CDR3s include the opening cysteine and the closing phenylalanine or tryptophan. The order of the fields is J gene, CDR3 length, D gene, V gene, clone size, CDR3 DNA, CDR3 protein. The D gene is left open where the match is weak. Rows may omit the clone size; those that give it use once, few, many or a size class.

j_call: TRBJ1-2
cdr3_length: 13
d_call: TRBD1
v_call: TRBV7-2
clone_size: .
cdr3_nt: TGTGCCAGCAGCTTTCGACAGGGCCATGGGTACACCTTC
cdr3_aa: CASSFRQGHGYTF

j_call: TRBJ2-1
cdr3_length: 16
d_call: .
v_call: TRBV27
clone_size: .
cdr3_nt: TGTGCCAGCAGTACCCGGCTGGGGGTATCCTACAATGAGCAGTTCTTC
cdr3_aa: CASSTRLGVSYNEQFF

j_call: TRBJ1-1
cdr3_length: 15
d_call: .
v_call: TRBV14
clone_size: few
cdr3_nt: TGTGCCAGCAGCCTAAGCGGAGGAGGGGGCACTGAAGCTTTCTTT
cdr3_aa: CASSLSGGGGTEAFF

j_call: TRBJ1-2
cdr3_length: 12
d_call: .
v_call: TRBV15
clone_size: few
cdr3_nt: TGTGCCACCAGCGGGAGCTACTATGGCTACACCTTC
cdr3_aa: CATSGSYYGYTF

j_call: TRBJ1-5
cdr3_length: 16
d_call: .
v_call: TRBV18
clone_size: .
cdr3_nt: TGTGCCAGCTCACCCCGAAGGACAACTAGCAATCAGCCCCAGCATTTT
cdr3_aa: CASSPRRTTSNQPQHF

j_call: TRBJ1-2
cdr3_length: 13
d_call: TRBD1
v_call: TRBV28
clone_size: .
cdr3_nt: TGTGCCAGCATCCCGCGGGACAGGGTTGGCTACACCTTC
cdr3_aa: CASIPRDRVGYTF

j_call: TRBJ2-7
cdr3_length: 14
d_call: TRBD2
v_call: TRBV6-6
clone_size: once
cdr3_nt: TGTGCCAGCACACACGGGCTAGCGGGAGCCGAGCAGTACTTC
cdr3_aa: CASTHGLAGAEQYF

j_call: TRBJ1-1
cdr3_length: 16
d_call: TRBD1
v_call: TRBV5-6
clone_size: .
cdr3_nt: TGTGCCAGCAGCTTTTATGCCAGGGGGCAAAGCTCTGAAGCTTTCTTT
cdr3_aa: CASSFYARGQSSEAFF

j_call: TRBJ1-3
cdr3_length: 16
d_call: .
v_call: TRBV11-2
clone_size: few
cdr3_nt: TGTGCCAGCAGCTTAGGTCAGGGCATCTCTGGAAACACCATATATTTT
cdr3_aa: CASSLGQGISGNTIYF

j_call: TRBJ1-6
cdr3_length: 14
d_call: .
v_call: TRBV19
clone_size: once
cdr3_nt: TGTGCCAGTAGTATAGAGGTAGGAGGTTCACCCCTCCACTTT
cdr3_aa: CASSIEVGGSPLHF

j_call: TRBJ2-7
cdr3_length: 14
d_call: TRBD1
v_call: TRBV5-1
clone_size: .
cdr3_nt: TGCGCCAGCAGCTTGGGGGACAGGGACTACGAGCAGTACTTC
cdr3_aa: CASSLGDRDYEQYF

j_call: TRBJ2-6
cdr3_length: 15
d_call: .
v_call: TRBV27
clone_size: .
cdr3_nt: TGTGCCAGCAGTTCCGACCGCTCTGGGGCCAACGTCCTGACTTTC
cdr3_aa: CASSSDRSGANVLTF

j_call: TRBJ2-3
cdr3_length: 14
d_call: TRBD1
v_call: TRBV5-1
clone_size: once
cdr3_nt: TGCGCCAGCAGCCCCAGGGGGTCGTCAGATACGCAGTATTTT
cdr3_aa: CASSPRGSSDTQYF

j_call: TRBJ1-4
cdr3_length: 17
d_call: .
v_call: TRBV5-6
clone_size: .
cdr3_nt: TGTGCCAGCAGCTTGGGGAGCTCCCGAGGGCGGGATGAAAAACTGTTTTTT
cdr3_aa: CASSLGSSRGRDEKLFF

j_call: TRBJ1-1
cdr3_length: 12
d_call: .
v_call: TRBV6-1
clone_size: .
cdr3_nt: TGTGCCAGCACCGGGAGTCCTCATGAAGCTTTCTTT
cdr3_aa: CASTGSPHEAFF

j_call: TRBJ1-4
cdr3_length: 15
d_call: TRBD1
v_call: TRBV7-9
clone_size: .
cdr3_nt: TGTGCCAGCAGCTGGACAGGGGGACCAAATGAAAAACTGTTTTTT
cdr3_aa: CASSWTGGPNEKLFF

j_call: TRBJ2-1
cdr3_length: 15
d_call: TRBD2
v_call: TRBV6-5
clone_size: few
cdr3_nt: TGTGCCAGCAGTTACTCGTCTAGCGGGAGCCATGAGCAGTTCTTC
cdr3_aa: CASSYSSSGSHEQFF

j_call: TRBJ1-5
cdr3_length: 15
d_call: TRBD1
v_call: TRBV18
clone_size: .
cdr3_nt: TGTGCCAGCTCACCCGGGACAGGGGCCAATCAGCCCCAGCATTTT
cdr3_aa: CASSPGTGANQPQHF

j_call: TRBJ2-6
cdr3_length: 18
d_call: .
v_call: TRBV9
clone_size: .
cdr3_nt: TGTGCCAGCAGCGCCCGAGCGCAAGTCCTCTCTGGGGCCAACGTCCTGACTTTC
cdr3_aa: CASSARAQVLSGANVLTF

j_call: TRBJ1-4
cdr3_length: 16
d_call: .
v_call: TRBV5-1
clone_size: .
cdr3_nt: TGCGCCAGCAGCTTGGGGACCGGGCCGCCGGTTGAAAAACTGTTTTTT
cdr3_aa: CASSLGTGPPVEKLFF

j_call: TRBJ2-3
cdr3_length: 14
d_call: .
v_call: TRBV15
clone_size: .
cdr3_nt: TGTGCCACCAGCAGCGGGCGAACCACAGATACGCAGTATTTT
cdr3_aa: CATSSGRTTDTQYF

j_call: TRBJ2-3
cdr3_length: 15
d_call: .
v_call: TRBV5-4
clone_size: .
cdr3_nt: TGTGCCAGCAGCCATCCAGGCAGGGGCACAGATACGCAGTATTTT
cdr3_aa: CASSHPGRGTDTQYF

j_call: TRBJ1-6
cdr3_length: 12
d_call: .
v_call: TRBV27
clone_size: .
cdr3_nt: TGTGCCAGCAGGAAAGGGAATTCACCCCTCCACTTT
cdr3_aa: CASRKGNSPLHF

j_call: TRBJ2-1
cdr3_length: 11
d_call: .
v_call: TRBV5-1
clone_size: .
cdr3_nt: TGCGCCAGCAGCTACCACGAGGGGCAGTTCTTC
cdr3_aa: CASSYHEGQFF

j_call: TRBJ1-2
cdr3_length: 13
d_call: .
v_call: TRBV14
clone_size: .
cdr3_nt: TGTGCCAGCAGCCAAGCTGGGGTTAGTGGCTACACCTTC
cdr3_aa: CASSQAGVSGYTF

j_call: TRBJ1-2
cdr3_length: 17
d_call: TRBD1
v_call: TRBV19
clone_size: .
cdr3_nt: TGTGCCAGTAGTCATAGGGGGCGAGATTCCCCTAACTATGGCTACACCTTC
cdr3_aa: CASSHRGRDSPNYGYTF

j_call: TRBJ2-7
cdr3_length: 12
d_call: .
v_call: TRBV5-1
clone_size: .
cdr3_nt: TGCGCCAGCAGCTTGCCGGGGAACGAGCAGTACTTC
cdr3_aa: CASSLPGNEQYF

j_call: TRBJ2-3
cdr3_length: 16
d_call: .
v_call: TRBV5-6
clone_size: few
cdr3_nt: TGTGCCAGCAGCTTGGCCCCACTAAGGTCTATAGATACGCAGTATTTT
cdr3_aa: CASSLAPLRSIDTQYF

j_call: TRBJ2-2
cdr3_length: 13
d_call: .
v_call: TRBV14
clone_size: few
cdr3_nt: TGTGCCAGCAGCCAGGGGGTCACCGGGGAGCTGTTTTTT
cdr3_aa: CASSQGVTGELFF

j_call: TRBJ2-2
cdr3_length: 13
d_call: .
v_call: TRBV2
clone_size: .
cdr3_nt: TGTGCCAGCAGTGTTCTGAACACCGGGGAGCTGTTTTTT
cdr3_aa: CASSVLNTGELFF

j_call: TRBJ1-5
cdr3_length: 15
d_call: .
v_call: TRBV19
clone_size: .
cdr3_nt: TGTGCCAGTAGTAGGCAGAAGGTAAGGGGGCAGCCCCAGCATTTT
cdr3_aa: CASSRQKVRGQPQHF

j_call: TRBJ1-1
cdr3_length: 14
d_call: TRBD1
v_call: TRBV10-1
clone_size: .
cdr3_nt: TGCGCCAGCAACCCTGGGGGGACAGGGGAAGAAGCTTTCTTT
cdr3_aa: CASNPGGTGEEAFF

j_call: TRBJ2-3
cdr3_length: 16
d_call: TRBD2
v_call: TRBV9
clone_size: .
cdr3_nt: TGTGCCAGCAGCATCGATACTAGCGGGAGCCCAGATACGCAGTATTTT
cdr3_aa: CASSIDTSGSPDTQYF

j_call: TRBJ1-2
cdr3_length: 18
d_call: .
v_call: TRBV4-1
clone_size: .
cdr3_nt: TGCGCCAGCAGCCAAGATTCGGTCAGTCACCTAGCTAACTATGGCTACACCTTC
cdr3_aa: CASSQDSVSHLANYGYTF

j_call: TRBJ2-3
cdr3_length: 19
d_call: TRBD2
v_call: TRBV7-6
clone_size: .
cdr3_nt: TGTGCCAGCAGCCGATCCCCTGGACTAGCGGTTAGACAGACAGATACGCAGTATTTT
cdr3_aa: CASSRSPGLAVRQTDTQYF

j_call: TRBJ2-5
cdr3_length: 14
d_call: .
v_call: TRBV7-9
clone_size: few
cdr3_nt: TGTGCCAGCAGCTTAGCGGGGTCTGGGGAGACCCAGTACTTC
cdr3_aa: CASSLAGSGETQYF

j_call: TRBJ1-1
cdr3_length: 15
d_call: .
v_call: TRBV5-1
clone_size: .
cdr3_nt: TGCGCCAGCAGCTTGGCCTTAGGGACGAACACTGAAGCTTTCTTT
cdr3_aa: CASSLALGTNTEAFF

j_call: TRBJ2-7
cdr3_length: 18
d_call: TRBD2
v_call: TRBV7-8
clone_size: .
cdr3_nt: TGTGCCAGCAGCAGGGGACTAGCGGGAGGTTCGTCTTTCTACGAGCAGTACTTC
cdr3_aa: CASSRGLAGGSSFYEQYF

j_call: TRBJ1-2
cdr3_length: 13
d_call: TRBD1
v_call: TRBV2
clone_size: few
cdr3_nt: TGTGCCAGCAGGGCAGGGGGAGGGTATGGCTACACCTTC
cdr3_aa: CASRAGGGYGYTF

j_call: TRBJ1-1
cdr3_length: 13
d_call: .
v_call: TRBV5-6
clone_size: few
cdr3_nt: TGTGCCAGCAGCCCACAGTTACTTCCTGAAGCTTTCTTT
cdr3_aa: CASSPQLLPEAFF

j_call: TRBJ1-6
cdr3_length: 15
d_call: TRBD1
v_call: TRBV10-3
clone_size: few
cdr3_nt: TGTGCCATCAGTGATCCGGGACAGGGACATTCACCCCTCCACTTT
cdr3_aa: CAISDPGQGHSPLHF

j_call: TRBJ1-1
cdr3_length: 16
d_call: .
v_call: TRBV13
clone_size: .
cdr3_nt: TGTGCCAGCAGCTCCCCGGCGCAGGTCAGGAACACTGAAGCTTTCTTT
cdr3_aa: CASSSPAQVRNTEAFF

j_call: TRBJ2-1
cdr3_length: 17
d_call: TRBD1
v_call: TRBV5-1
clone_size: .
cdr3_nt: TGCGCCAGCAGCTACCGACAGGGGAACGAAGGCTACAATGAGCAGTTCTTC
cdr3_aa: CASSYRQGNEGYNEQFF

j_call: TRBJ1-5
cdr3_length: 15
d_call: .
v_call: TRBV19
clone_size: .
cdr3_nt: TGTGCCAGTAGTAAATGGAGTAATGGCAATCAGCCCCGGCATTTT
cdr3_aa: CASSKWSNGNQPRHF